This is a list of T cell receptor beta chains from one sample in a study of early T cells in non-severe SARS-CoV-2 infection. In TCRdb, the 5' RACE reads were re-called with MiXCR into one record per CDR3 protein. This table holds 64,000 or so distinct CDR3 sequences, around 12% found once. Material: whole blood. These receptors all stem from an adult who was a healthcare worker with PCR-confirmed SARS-CoV-2 infection or an uninfected control (not recorded which). Both conserved end residues are part of each CDR3. Fields, in order: J gene, D gene, clone size, V gene, CDR3 protein, CDR3 DNA. The D gene is left open where the match is weak. Clone sizes are given selectively: once, few, many, or a class where the clone is expanded.

TRBJ2-5 | - | - | TRBV5-1 | CASSLFGGGFTETQYF | TGCGCCAGCAGCTTGTTCGGGGGTGGATTCACAGAGACCCAGTACTTC
TRBJ2-1 | - | few | TRBV7-6 | CASSLGGSYNEQFF | TGTGCCAGCAGCTTAGGGGGTTCCTACAATGAGCAGTTCTTC
TRBJ2-3 | TRBD2 | few | TRBV6-2/TRBV6-3 | CASSPTSGGADTQYF | TGTGCCAGCAGCCCCACTAGCGGAGGGGCAGATACGCAGTATTTT
TRBJ2-7 | TRBD2 | - | TRBV15 | CATSRDGTSGGTYEQYF | TGTGCCACCAGCAGAGATGGCACTAGCGGGGGTACCTACGAGCAGTACTTC
TRBJ1-2 | - | - | TRBV7-9 | CASSLGGRDGYTF | TGTGCCAGCAGCTTAGGAGGCAGGGATGGCTACACCTTC
TRBJ1-4 | - | - | TRBV6-2/TRBV6-3 | CASSRLGMLFF | TGTGCCAGCAGTCGCCTAGGCATGCTGTTTTTT
TRBJ2-1 | TRBD1 | few | TRBV7-8 | CASSTGQAVEQFF | TGTGCCAGCAGCACGGGACAGGCGGTTGAGCAGTTCTTC
TRBJ1-1 | - | many | TRBV20-1 | CSASFGGGTEAFF | TGCAGTGCTAGCTTTGGGGGCGGTACTGAAGCTTTCTTT
TRBJ1-3 | - | many | TRBV12-3/TRBV12-4 | CASSFDGDSGNTIYF | TGTGCCAGCAGTTTTGACGGAGACTCTGGAAACACCATATATTTT
TRBJ2-7 | TRBD1 | - | TRBV3-1 | CASSLRDSDYEQYF | TGTGCCAGCAGCCTCCGGGACAGCGACTACGAGCAGTACTTC
TRBJ2-3 | - | many | TRBV7-2 | CASSLVGSDTQYF | TGTGCCAGCAGCTTAGTAGGGTCAGATACGCAGTATTTT
TRBJ1-6 | - | - | TRBV27 | CASSLSTAVPLHF | TGTGCCAGCAGTTTATCGACAGCTGTCCCCCTCCACTTT
TRBJ2-1 | - | many | TRBV7-2 | CASSRGAGYNEQFF | TGTGCCAGCAGCCGGGGGGCCGGCTACAATGAGCAGTTCTTC
TRBJ1-2 | TRBD1 | - | TRBV4-1 | CASSQPQGAGYGYTF | TGCGCCAGCAGCCAACCTCAGGGGGCTGGCTATGGCTACACCTTC
TRBJ2-3 | - | many | TRBV7-2 | CASSLIAGTDTQYF | TGTGCCAGCAGTTTAATAGCGGGCACAGATACGCAGTATTTT
TRBJ1-1 | - | - | TRBV6-6 | CASTGGRTEAFF | TGTGCCAGCACCGGAGGGCGTACTGAAGCTTTCTTT
TRBJ2-7 | - | - | TRBV12-3/TRBV12-4 | CASKGDSDEQYF | TGTGCCAGCAAAGGGGATTCGGACGAGCAGTACTTC
TRBJ2-3 | TRBD2 | few | TRBV6-5 | CASSYGASGGLSTDTQYF | TGTGCCAGCAGTTACGGAGCTAGCGGGGGTCTTAGCACAGATACGCAGTATTTT
TRBJ2-3 | - | few | TRBV6-5 | CASSYPGLGDTQYF | TGTGCCAGCAGTTACCCGGGGCTGGGAGATACGCAGTATTTT
TRBJ2-7 | - | - | TRBV12-3/TRBV12-4 | CASSLASGGRSNEQYF | TGTGCCAGCAGTTTAGCCTCCGGGGGCCGATCTAACGAGCAGTACTTC
TRBJ2-3 | TRBD1 | - | TRBV7-3 | CASSFGQGAGDTQYF | TGTGCCAGCAGCTTCGGACAGGGGGCGGGAGATACGCAGTATTTT
TRBJ2-5 | - | many | TRBV21-1 | CASTPGSGRHQETQYF | TGTGCCAGCACCCCGGGCTCTGGGCGGCATCAAGAGACCCAGTACTTC
TRBJ2-5 | - | - | TRBV5-1 | CASSLALEGAGETQYF | TGCGCCAGCAGCTTGGCCTTGGAGGGGGCAGGGGAGACCCAGTACTTC